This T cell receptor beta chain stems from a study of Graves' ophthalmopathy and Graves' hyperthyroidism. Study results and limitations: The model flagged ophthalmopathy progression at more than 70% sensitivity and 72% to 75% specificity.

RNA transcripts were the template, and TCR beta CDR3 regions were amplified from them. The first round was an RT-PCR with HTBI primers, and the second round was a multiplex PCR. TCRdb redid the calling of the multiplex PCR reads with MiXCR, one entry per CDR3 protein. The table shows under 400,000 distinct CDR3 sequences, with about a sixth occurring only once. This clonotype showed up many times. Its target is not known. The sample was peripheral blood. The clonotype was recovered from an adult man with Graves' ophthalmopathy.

The CDR3 coding sequence is TGCGCCAGCAGCTGGGACTGGGGTGAAGCTTTCTTT. As protein: CASSWDWGEAFF. The chain is built from TRBV5-1 and TRBJ1-1, with D perhaps matching TRBD1 (5 bases). V lost 3 bases and J 7 bases, leaving 10 bases between the germline ends. This CDR3 has 12 residues. CDR1 is SGHRS and CDR2 is YFSETQ in the germline V gene.